The 4 T cell receptor beta chains presented below share a single source sample, sequenced in a study of shared clonotypes between healthy human individuals. Method: immunoSEQ multiplex PCR; TCRdb's copy keeps in-frame clones and lacks some. The sample lists 2 million to 2.5 million clones, less than 95% occurring once. Sequencing used naive CD4+ T cells from PBMCs. The sample's subset: CD45RA+ positively selected. The source is a man between 18 and 35 years old in good health. Some clones in this sample may be carry-over from other donors' samples.

In regard to this clone: One end of the junction varies from germline; a read error may be responsible. The chain has TRBV6-5 and TRBJ2-7; TRBD1 matches at 9 bases. This CDR3 region has 14 residues. Germline V lookup: CDR1 MNHEY, CDR2 SVGAGI. CDR3 nucleotide sequence: TGTGCCAGCAGGCAAACAGGGGGCGCTCTCAAGGCAGACTTC. It is translated as CASRQTGGALKADF.

The J gene is TRBJ1-6, the V gene TRBV27; D possibly corresponds to TRBD1 (6 bases). V was clipped by 5 bases and J by 6 bases, with 14 bases between them. This CDR3 has 15 amino acids. Germline CDR1 is MNHEY and CDR2 is SMNVEV (reference sequence). The DNA for the CDR3 is TGTGCCAGCAGTCCCCGGGAGGGGGTTAATTCACCCCTCCACTTT. This translates into CASSPREGVNSPLHF.

The chain uses TRBV19 and TRBJ2-3, with D hard to call. Trimming shortened V by 5 bases and J by 6 bases, and 21 bases separated the two germline ends. The CDR3 spans 16 residues. Germline assignment: CDR1 LNHDA and CDR2 SQIVND (reference sequence). In DNA form, the CDR3 reads TGTGCCAGTAGTCGACAACCGGGCCCAGCTCCGGATACGCAGTATTTT. It yields the protein CASSRQPGPAPDTQYF.

The chain uses TRBV13 and TRBJ2-1; no reliable D call. Between the trimmed V and J ends, which lost 5 bases and 5 bases, there was a span of 22 bases. This CDR3 contains 17 residues. CDR1 and CDR2 (germline): PRHDT, FYEKMQ (reference sequence). CDR3 nucleotides: TGTGCCAGCAGCCCGCGACGACGCCAACCGGGTCACAATGAGCAGTTCTTC. Translated: CASSPRRRQPGHNEQFF.